The present TCR beta chain was sequenced within a study of blood T cells in healthy people across ages. Study-wide findings and caveats: Whereas aged donors had fewer naive CD4+ cells, long-lived donors had more of them and higher diversity.

Note on this clonotype: Its antigen is unidentified.

This CDR3 spans 18 amino acids. Germline V gene lookup returns CDR1 SGDLS and CDR2 YYNGEE. The V gene end was trimmed by 0 bases and the J gene end by 2 bases; junction bases not matched to a gene: 11. Researchers collected about 9.7 milliliters of peripheral blood from every single donor. Per-sample PBMC isolation yielded at least 6.5 million cells. The amount of total RNA extracted per sample was at least 5.5 micrograms. Alongside a J-beta primer mix, a sample-barcoded 5' primer served in a second PCR lasting roughly 6 to 11 cycles. Each CDR3 protein gets one entry after TCRdb re-called the 5' RACE reads with MiXCR. The sample shows about 830,000 distinct CDR3 sequences, around 68% of them seen only once.

The chain couples TRBV9 to TRBJ2-3, with 8 bases that match TRBD1. This clonotype was sampled from a young man in good health. The sample was blood. CDR3: CASSVGLSRQGFTDTQYF. The CDR3 DNA sequence: TGTGCCAGCAGCGTAGGGCTTTCGAGACAGGGGTTCACAGATACGCAGTATTTT.